Below, 3 T cell receptor beta chains from the same sample are listed, as sequenced in a study of CD8+ T cells in alopecia areata. cDNA prepared by RNA extraction and subsequent reverse transcription served as the template for sequencing. Clones were read by immunoSEQ multiplex PCR, and TCRdb kept only the in-frame ones, dropping some. The sample lists some 100,000 clones; about 60% were seen once. The sequenced material came from CD4+ T cells sorted from blood. Receptor source: a human donor in good health.

CDR3 sequence reads: CASRDGGRDYGYTF. CDR3 sequence (DNA): TGTGCCAGCCGGGACGGGGGGCGCGACTATGGCTACACCTTC. The chain uses TRBV27 and TRBJ1-2; TRBD1 is a possible D gene (6 bases). The CDR3 runs 14 residues. Trimming left V 8 bases short and J 3 bases short, with 16 bases between. Germline V gene data show CDR1 as MNHEY and CDR2 as SMNVEV (reference sequence).

This clone appeared a few times. This chain joins TRBV29-1 and TRBJ1-4; TRBD1 matches 8 bases. There are 13 residues in the CDR3. With V trimmed by 5 bases and J by 7 bases, 6 bases remained unmatched. Germline-derived CDR1 and CDR2 are SQVTM and ANQGSEA. In nucleotides, the CDR3 is TGCAGCGTTCAGGGGGCTGTAGGTGAAAAACTGTTTTTT. Translating gives CSVQGAVGEKLFF.

This clone came up once. J is TRBJ2-5 and V is TRBV5-1; D is ambiguous. This CDR3 spans 13 amino acids. Germline V lookup: CDR1 SGHRS, CDR2 YFSETQ. V was cut by 5 bases and J by 5 bases, with 13 bases left in between. In nucleotides, the CDR3 is TGCGCCAGCAGGTCAAGCCCCTCGGAGACCCAGTACTTC. Encoded protein: CASRSSPSETQYF.